The 20 T cell receptor beta chains given below trace back to one sample, sequenced in a study of esophageal squamous cell carcinoma under preoperative chemotherapy (dated by TCRdb to the late 2010s). In the paper's terms, the time point label means: after preoperative PTX-NDP chemotherapy. The method behind the library was PCR. The run used a HiSeq X Ten. The raw public data were reprocessed by TCRdb itself: fastp quality trimming at Q25, MiXCR clonotype calling, in-frame beta chains only. For every CDR3 protein sequence, its rows merge into one entry that carries the most common genes and DNA. Here the sample has approximately 20,000 distinct CDR3 sequences; about 43% occur a single time. Roughly 29% of the sample is held by the ten biggest clonotypes. This sample was gathered from a patient given preoperative chemotherapy. The receptors here all came from a human donor with esophageal squamous cell carcinoma. The donor label of this sample is uncertain.

In this sample, this clonotype is medium-sized. The V and J genes are TRBV11-3 and TRBJ2-1; no firm D call. The CDR3 is made up of 14 amino acids. Between the trimmed V and J ends, which lost 0 bases and 5 bases, there was a span of 8 bases. CDR1 and CDR2 (germline): SGHNT, YENEEA. Here the CDR3 reads CASSLDPSNNEQFF. The CDR3 DNA reads TGTGCCAGCAGCTTAGATCCCTCGAACAATGAGCAGTTCTTC.

A few counts support this clonotype. V gene TRBV11-3 combines with J gene TRBJ2-2, with 10 bases aligning to TRBD2. CDR1 and CDR2 from the germline V gene are SGHNT and YENEEA. V was pared by 5 bases and J by 8 bases, with 5 bases of the junction left unmatched. The CDR3 has 14 amino acids. CDR3 in amino acids: CASSPTSGWGELFF. The CDR3 DNA reads as TGTGCCAGCAGCCCGACTAGCGGGTGGGGGGAGCTGTTTTTT.

The chain is built from TRBV11-2 and TRBJ2-4; D gene uncertain. The V gene's germline CDR1 is SGHAT and CDR2 FQNNGV. V dropped 8 bases and J dropped 13 bases, with 24 bases sitting between them. The CDR3 covers 14 residues. The CDR3 loop reads CASRRRRGQDTQYF. DNA of the CDR3: TGTGCCAGCCGCCGGCGCCGTGGCCAAGACACCCAGTACTTC. The entire variable domain, with the rest obtained from reference TRBV11-2 and TRBJ2-4, is as follows: EAGVAQSPRYKIIEKRQSVAFWCNPISGHATLYWYQQILGQGPKLLIQFQNNGVVDDSQLPKDRFSAERLKGVDSTLKIQPAKLEDSAVYLCASRRRRGQDTQYFGAGTRLSVL.

Here the CDR3 DNA reads TGTGCCAGCAGCTCCAGATTTACCGGGTCCTATAGCGGTTATGAAGCTTTCTTT. Encoded protein: CASSSRFTGSYSGYEAFF. The V call is TRBV7-9, the J call TRBJ1-1; no firm D call. Trimming removed 4 bases from V and 7 bases from J, with 28 bases in between. The germline V gene encodes CDR1 SEHNR and CDR2 FQNEAQ (reference sequence). The CDR3 consists of 18 residues.

About this clonotype: The junction shows a germline mismatch at one end, possibly a read error. The chain has TRBV10-1 and TRBJ2-3; weak D call: TRBD2 (5 bases). This CDR3 comprises 15 residues. Germline V gene lookup returns CDR1 WNHNN and CDR2 SYGVQD (reference sequence). CDR3 residues: CGSDRGLRDKNMQYF. CDR3 DNA: TGCGGCAGCGACCGAGGGCTGAGAGACAAAAACATGCAGTATTTT.

This clonotype was seen only a few times. As the CDR3 is not closed by the conserved phenylalanine or tryptophan, this likely results from a read error. The limits of the CDR3 on the DNA are not certain, so only TCRdb's listed CDR3 is given. The chain is built from TRBV7-9 and TRBJ2-5; the table names TRBD1, a call not compared with the DNA. Including both end residues, the CDR3 is 14 amino acids long. Germline CDR1 reads SEHNR; CDR2 reads FQNEAQ (reference sequence). Here the CDR3 reads CASSSTGWQETQFS.

The genes are TRBV7-3 and TRBJ2-1; 14 bases match TRBD2. CDR1 is SGHTA and CDR2 is FQGTGA in the germline V gene. J gave up 4 bases and V 1 base, and 9 bases lay outside the gene matches. This CDR3 comprises 19 residues. CDR3 DNA sequence: TGTGCCAGCAGCTTAAGGGGGGGGACTAGCGGGAGAGAGTACAATGAGCAGTTCTTC. Protein: CASSLRGGTSGREYNEQFF.

The gene calls are TRBV12-3 or TRBV12-4 and TRBJ1-2; 8 bases align to TRBD1. The V and J ends lost 1 base and 8 bases, in that order; junction bases with no gene match: 6. CDR3 length: 14 residues. The CDR3, as DNA: TGTGCCAGCAGTTTAGACAGGGGGAAAACGGGCTACACCTTC. The encoded protein is CASSLDRGKTGYTF.

This clonotype is labeled medium-sized (0.01 to 0.1%). The chain combines TRBV7-2 with TRBJ2-7; the D gene is possibly TRBD1 (5 bases). CDR3 length equals 16 residues. The V end lost 2 bases, the J end lost 1 base, and 15 bases lay between the germline ends. Germline V gives CDR1 SGHTA, CDR2 FQGNSA. This CDR3 reads CASSLFPGIESYEQYF. In nucleotides, the CDR3 is TGTGCCAGCAGCTTATTCCCAGGGATTGAATCCTACGAGCAGTACTTC.

This clonotype was found once. Its ends do not fully match the called genes, so a read error is possible. The chain joins TRBV7-9 to TRBJ2-5; weak D call: TRBD1 (5 bases). There are 14 residues in the CDR3. Germline values: CDR1 SEHNR, CDR2 FQNEAQ (reference sequence). In DNA, the CDR3 is TGTGCCAGGAGCTGGGCAGGGTGGCAAGCGACCCAGTACTTC. This gives the protein CARSWAGWQATQYF.

The gene calls are TRBV6-1 and TRBJ2-1; D is uncertain. The J call may be wrong; the DNA end is better matched by TRBJ2-7. Germline V gives CDR1 MNHNS, CDR2 SASEGT. This CDR3 region has 15 residues. Written as DNA, the CDR3 is TGTGCCAGCAGTGAAGCGCCAGGTCCCCCCAAAGAGCAGTACTTC. Translated: CASSEAPGPPKEQYF.

The table lists this clonotype with many counts. The genes are TRBV12-3 or TRBV12-4 and TRBJ2-5, with D perhaps matching TRBD2 (6 bases). This CDR3 has 13 amino acids. Trimming shortened V by 4 bases and J by 5 bases, and 11 bases separated the two germline ends. The CDR3, as DNA: TGTGCCAGCAGTTACTCAGCGGGCGAGACCCAGTACTTC. Translated, it gives CASSYSAGETQYF.

This clonotype was seen only a few times. The chain carries TRBV5-4 and TRBJ2-1, with 11 bases matching TRBD1. The CDR3 has 16 amino acids. Germline V gene sequence: CDR1 SGHNT, CDR2 YYREEE (reference sequence). The V gene end was trimmed by 4 bases and the J gene end by 2 bases; junction bases not matched to a gene: 5. The DNA of the CDR3 is TGTGCCAGCAGCCCAGGACAGGGGGCGACCTACAATGAGCAGTTCTTC. Its protein is CASSPGQGATYNEQFF.

Worth noting for this clonotype: The junction shows a germline mismatch at one end, possibly a read error. The J gene is TRBJ2-5, the V gene TRBV6-1; 9 nucleotides match TRBD1. CDR3 size: 15 residues. Germline CDR1 is MNHNS and CDR2 is SASEGT. This CDR3 reads CASTTDRGDQETQYF. CDR3 coding DNA: TGTGCCAGCACCACAGACAGGGGGGACCAGGAGACCCAGTACTTC.

This clonotype is medium-sized (0.01 to 0.1%) by share. V is TRBV7-9 and J is TRBJ2-5; 7 bases are shared with TRBD2. V shed 5 bases, J shed 5 bases, and the junction held 11 bases outside the gene matches. CDR1 is SEHNR, CDR2 FQNEAQ, per germline (reference sequence). The CDR3 is 15 residues long. CDR3 sequence (DNA): TGTGCCAGCAGCCGTTATACTAGCGAGGTCGAGACCCAGTACTTC. Translation: CASSRYTSEVETQYF.

This clonotype is classed as medium-sized. V usage is TRBV7-2 and J usage is TRBJ2-5; tentatively, D is TRBD2 (6 bases). The length of the CDR3 is 13 residues. V was clipped by 6 bases and J by 0 bases, with 8 bases between them. Looked up from germline, CDR1 is SGHTA and CDR2 is FQGNSA. CDR3 residues: CASRREYQETQYF. For the CDR3, the DNA is TGTGCCAGCAGACGGGAGTACCAAGAGACCCAGTACTTC.

On this clonotype itself: This may stem from a read error, because a much larger clone lies one nucleotide away. J is TRBJ2-5 and V is TRBV6-1; perhaps D is TRBD1 or TRBD2 (5 bases each). The better agreement between TRBJ2-7 and the DNA end casts doubt on the J call. The CDR3 runs 12 residues. Germline CDR1 and CDR2: MNHNS and SASEGT. CDR3 bases: TGTGCCAGCAGATCGGGACCCTACGAGCAGTACTTC. Residues: CASRSGPYEQYF.

This clonotype was counted at least ten times. The CDR3 DNA reads as TGTGCCAGCAGCTTAGTTGGGGGGGAGGGCACTGAAGCTTTCTTT. Translating gives CASSLVGGEGTEAFF. The V gene is TRBV7-8, the J gene TRBJ1-1; D perhaps matches TRBD1 (5 bases). In germline, CDR1 is SGHVS, CDR2 FQNEAQ. Trimming shortened V by 1 base and J by 4 bases, and 13 bases separated the two germline ends. The CDR3 length is 15 residues.

V and J are TRBV20-1 and TRBJ2-1; TRBD1 or TRBD2 may be the D gene (5 bases each). The germline CDR1 and CDR2 sequences are DFQATT and SNEGSKA (reference sequence). The CDR3 is 15 residues long. The V and J ends lost 1 base and 7 bases respectively, with 17 bases between them. The CDR3 DNA reads TGCAGTGCTAGAGCCCTAAATCAGGGAGAGAATGAGCAGTTCTTC. Its translation: CSARALNQGENEQFF.

A word on this clonotype: Sequence at one end of the junction differs from germline and may be a read error. The CDR3 protein is CASSLAPKTQLF. In nucleotides, the CDR3 is TGTGCCAGCAGCTTAGCGCCAAAGACCCAGCTTTTC. The chain combines TRBV7-9 with TRBJ2-5; the D is unclear. This CDR3 is 12 amino acids long. The V gene's germline CDR1 is SEHNR and CDR2 FQNEAQ (reference sequence).